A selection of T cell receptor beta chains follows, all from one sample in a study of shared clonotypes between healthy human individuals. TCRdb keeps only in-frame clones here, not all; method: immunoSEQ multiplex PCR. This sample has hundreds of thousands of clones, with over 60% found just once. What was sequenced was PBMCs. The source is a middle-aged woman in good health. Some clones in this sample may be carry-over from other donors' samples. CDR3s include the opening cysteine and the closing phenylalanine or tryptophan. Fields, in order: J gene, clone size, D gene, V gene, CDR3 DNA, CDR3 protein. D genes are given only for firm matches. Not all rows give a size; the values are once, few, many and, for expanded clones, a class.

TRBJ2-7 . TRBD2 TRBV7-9 TGTGCCAGCAGCGCGACTAGCACCTACGAGCAGTACTTC CASSATSTYEQYF
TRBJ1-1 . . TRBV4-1 TGCGCCAGCAGCCAACCCAGTTCTTGGGGCACTGAAGCTTTCTTT CASSQPSSWGTEAFF
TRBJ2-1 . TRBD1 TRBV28 TGTGCCAGCAGTTTATATGGGGACAGGGACTACAATGAGCAGTTCTTC CASSLYGDRDYNEQFF
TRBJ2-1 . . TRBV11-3 TGTGCCAGCAGCTTAGCGGCGCAGGGTAGGAATGAGCAGTTCTTC CASSLAAQGRNEQFF
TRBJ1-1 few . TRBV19 TGTGCCAGTAGTATAAAAGGGGACACTGAAGCTTTCTTT CASSIKGDTEAFF
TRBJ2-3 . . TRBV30 TGTGCCTGGAGGGCCCGCCGGAGCACAGATACGCAGTATTTT CAWRARRSTDTQYF
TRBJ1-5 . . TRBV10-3 TGTGCCATCAGTGAGTCGAACACCTACAATCAGCCCCAGCATTTT CAISESNTYNQPQHF
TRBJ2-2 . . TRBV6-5 TGTGCCAGCAGTTCTCAGGGGCTCGGGGAGCTGTTTTTT CASSSQGLGELFF
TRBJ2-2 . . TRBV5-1 TGCGCCAGCAGTCCTAGTCAGGCTGGAGGTGGGGAGCTGTTTTTT CASSPSQAGGGELFF
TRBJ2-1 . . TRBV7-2 TGTGCCAGCAGCTATACGGCGACGCCCTGGGGTTACAATGAGCAGTTCTTC CASSYTATPWGYNEQFF
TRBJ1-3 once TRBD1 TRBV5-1 TGCGCCAGCAGCTTAGGACAGGTCGGGATGGGAAACACCATATATTTT CASSLGQVGMGNTIYF
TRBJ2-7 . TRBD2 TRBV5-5 TGTGCCAGCAGCCTGACCGGGACTAGCGGATTCTCCTACGAGCAGTACTTC CASSLTGTSGFSYEQYF
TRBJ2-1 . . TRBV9 TGTGCCAGCAGCGTATCGAGTGGCATCAACAATGAGCAGTTCTTC CASSVSSGINNEQFF
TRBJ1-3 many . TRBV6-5 TGTGCCAGCAGTAGAAGCCCCTCTGGAAACACCATATATTTT CASSRSPSGNTIYF
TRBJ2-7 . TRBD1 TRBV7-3 TGTGCCAGCAGCCCACAGGGGGCACAATCCTACGAGCAGTACTTC CASSPQGAQSYEQYF
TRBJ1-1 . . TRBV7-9 TGTGCCAGCAGCCGGAGGGTAATGAACACTGAAGCTTTCTTT CASSRRVMNTEAFF
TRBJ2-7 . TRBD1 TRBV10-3 TGTGCCATCAGTGGGACAGGGTACGAGCAGTACTTC CAISGTGYEQYF
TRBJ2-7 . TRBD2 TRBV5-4 TGTGCCAGCAGCTTGGGGGCGGGAGTATACGAGCAGTACTTC CASSLGAGVYEQYF
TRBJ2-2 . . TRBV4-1 TGCGCCAGCAGCCAAGGCCTGCGAGAGCGAAGCACCGGGGAGCTGTTTTTT CASSQGLRERSTGELFF
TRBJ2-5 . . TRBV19 TGTGCCACGTCTGGGGGCCTCCAAGAGACCCAGTACTTC CATSGGLQETQYF
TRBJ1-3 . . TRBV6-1 TGTGCCAGCAGTGCTACTCTCGGGAGCTCTGGAAACACCATATATTTT CASSATLGSSGNTIYF
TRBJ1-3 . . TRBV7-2 TGTGCCAGCAGCTTATTGAGGACAGTCTCTGGAAACACCATATATTTT CASSLLRTVSGNTIYF
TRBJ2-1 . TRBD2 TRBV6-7 TGTGCCAGCAGTTACTGGGAGCGGGAGGGCCTTTGGTTCTTC CASSYWEREGLWFF
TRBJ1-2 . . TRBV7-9 TGTGCCAGCAGCTTATGGCAGGGCCATGGCTACACCTTC CASSLWQGHGYTF
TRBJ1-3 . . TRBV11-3 TGTGCCAGCAGCTTGGGTCCGAGGGATTTT CASSLGPRDF
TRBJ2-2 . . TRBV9 TGTGCCAGCAGCGTAGAGCCGACGAACACCGGGGAGCTGTTTTTT CASSVEPTNTGELFF
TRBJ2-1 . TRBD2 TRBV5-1 TGCGCCAGCAGCTTGCAGGGCGGGAGATCAAATGAGCAGTTCTTC CASSLQGGRSNEQFF
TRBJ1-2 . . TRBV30 TGTGCCTGGAGTGGTGGTGGTGAAGGAGGTGGCTACACCTTC CAWSGGGEGGGYTF
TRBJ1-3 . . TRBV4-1 TGCGCCAGCAGCCAAGATTCTACAGGCTCTGGAAACACCATATATTTT CASSQDSTGSGNTIYF
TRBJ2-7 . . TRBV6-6 TGTGCCAGCACGCCACAGGGATTTTTCGAGCAGTACTTC CASTPQGFFEQYF
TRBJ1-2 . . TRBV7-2 TGTGCCAGCAGCTTACCCGGGGGGGCCTATGGCTACACCTTC CASSLPGGAYGYTF
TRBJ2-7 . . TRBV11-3 TGTGCCAGCCCTGGGAACGAGCAGTACTTC CASPGNEQYF
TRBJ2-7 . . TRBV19 TGTGCTCTCACCCCGGGCAGGGGATACGAGCAGTACTTC CALTPGRGYEQYF
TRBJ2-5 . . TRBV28 TGTGCCAGCAGGGGGGTGCCGGAGACCCAGTACTTC CASRGVPETQYF
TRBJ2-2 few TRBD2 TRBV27 TGTGCCAGCAGGAGGACTAGCGGAACGAACACCGGGGAGCTGTTTTTT CASRRTSGTNTGELFF
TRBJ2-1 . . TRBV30 TGTGCCTGGGGGACTTTCAATGAGCAGTTCTTC CAWGTFNEQFF
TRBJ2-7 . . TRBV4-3 TGCGCCAGCAGCCAAGATAGGCCGGGAGTTCTCGAGCAGTACTTC CASSQDRPGVLEQYF
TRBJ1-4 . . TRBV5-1 TGCGCCAGCAGCTTGAGCACGGCTACTAATGAAAAACTGTTTTTT CASSLSTATNEKLFF
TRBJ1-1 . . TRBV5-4 TGTGCCAGCAGCTCCCTAGGCAACACTGAAGCTTTCTTT CASSSLGNTEAFF
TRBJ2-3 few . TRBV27 TGTGCCAGCAGACGCCCGACTAGTTTAGAAACGCAGTATTTT CASRRPTSLETQYF
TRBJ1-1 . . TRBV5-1 TGCGCCAGCAGCTTAGGGGGGGTCACTGAAGCTTTCTTT CASSLGGVTEAFF
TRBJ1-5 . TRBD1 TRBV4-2 TGTGCCAGCAGCCAAGAAGGGGGCTTGAGCAATCAGCCCCAGCATTTT CASSQEGGLSNQPQHF
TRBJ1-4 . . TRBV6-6 TGTGCCAGCAGGCGGACCTTTGGGGACGAAAAACTGTTTTTT CASRRTFGDEKLFF
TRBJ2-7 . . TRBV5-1 TGCGCCAGCAGCTTGTTCAGCGGCTCCTACGAGCAGTACTTC CASSLFSGSYEQYF
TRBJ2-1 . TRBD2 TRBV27 TGTGCCAGCGGGCTGCTAGCGGGAGTCCCCAATGAGCAGTTCTTC CASGLLAGVPNEQFF
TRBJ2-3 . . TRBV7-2 TGTGCCAGCAGCTTAGACGGATTCACAGATACGCAGTGTTTT CASSLDGFTDTQCF
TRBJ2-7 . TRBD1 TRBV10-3 TGTGCCATCAGCCTCGGGACAGGCTCGTACGAGCAGTACTTC CAISLGTGSYEQYF